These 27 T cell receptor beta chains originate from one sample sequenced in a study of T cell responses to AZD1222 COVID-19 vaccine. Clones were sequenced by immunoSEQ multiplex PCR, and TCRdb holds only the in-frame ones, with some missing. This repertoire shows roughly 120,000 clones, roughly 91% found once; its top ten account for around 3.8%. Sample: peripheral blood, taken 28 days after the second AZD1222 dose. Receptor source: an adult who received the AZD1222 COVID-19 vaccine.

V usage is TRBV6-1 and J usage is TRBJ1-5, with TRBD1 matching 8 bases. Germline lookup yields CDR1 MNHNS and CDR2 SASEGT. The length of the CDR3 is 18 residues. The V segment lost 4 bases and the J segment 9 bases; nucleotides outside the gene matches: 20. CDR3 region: CASSAYPQGQGSFGPQHF. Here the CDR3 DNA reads TGTGCCAGCAGTGCATATCCCCAAGGACAGGGTTCATTCGGGCCCCAGCATTTT.

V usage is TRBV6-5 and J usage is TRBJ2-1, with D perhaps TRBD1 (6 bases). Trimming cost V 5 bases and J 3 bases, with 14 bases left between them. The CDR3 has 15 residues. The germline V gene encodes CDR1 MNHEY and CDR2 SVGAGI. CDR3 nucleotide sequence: TGTGCCAGCAGTACCCCGACGGGACACTACAATGAGCAGTTCTTC. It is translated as CASSTPTGHYNEQFF.

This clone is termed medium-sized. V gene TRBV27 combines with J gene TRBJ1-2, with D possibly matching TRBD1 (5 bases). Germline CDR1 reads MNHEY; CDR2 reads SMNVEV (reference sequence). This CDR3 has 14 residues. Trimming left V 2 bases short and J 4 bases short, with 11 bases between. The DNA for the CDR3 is TGTGCCAGCAGTTTAAAGGGGAACACCTATGGCTACACCTTC. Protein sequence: CASSLKGNTYGYTF.

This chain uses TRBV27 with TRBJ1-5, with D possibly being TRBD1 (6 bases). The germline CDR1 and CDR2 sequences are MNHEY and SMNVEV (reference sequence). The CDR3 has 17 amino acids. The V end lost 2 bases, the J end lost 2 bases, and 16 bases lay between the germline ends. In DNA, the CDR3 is TGTGCCAGCAGTTTAGCACAGGGACGGAGGGGCAATCAGCCCCAGCATTTT. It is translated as CASSLAQGRRGNQPQHF.

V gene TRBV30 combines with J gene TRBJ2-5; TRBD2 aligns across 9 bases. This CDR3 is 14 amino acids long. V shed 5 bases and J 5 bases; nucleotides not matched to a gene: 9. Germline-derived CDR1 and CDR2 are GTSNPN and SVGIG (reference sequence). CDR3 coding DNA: TGTGCCTGGGAGAGAGTAGCGGGAGTTGAGACCCAGTACTTC. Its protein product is CAWERVAGVETQYF.

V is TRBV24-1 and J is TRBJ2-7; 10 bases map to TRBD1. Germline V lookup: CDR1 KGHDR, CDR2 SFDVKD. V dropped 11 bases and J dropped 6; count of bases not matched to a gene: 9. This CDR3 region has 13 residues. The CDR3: CAIGGDRGREQYF. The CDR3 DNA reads TGTGCCATAGGGGGCGACAGGGGGCGCGAGCAGTACTTC.

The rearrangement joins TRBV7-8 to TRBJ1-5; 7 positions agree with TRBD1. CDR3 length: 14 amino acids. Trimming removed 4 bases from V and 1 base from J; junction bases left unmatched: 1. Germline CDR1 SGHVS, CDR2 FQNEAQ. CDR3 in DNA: TGTGCCAGCAGCTCGACAGGGAGCAATCAGCCCCAGCATTTT. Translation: CASSSTGSNQPQHF.

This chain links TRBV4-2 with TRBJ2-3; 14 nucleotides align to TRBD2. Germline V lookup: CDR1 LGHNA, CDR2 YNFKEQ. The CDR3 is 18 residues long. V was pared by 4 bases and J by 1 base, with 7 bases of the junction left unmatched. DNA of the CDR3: TGTGCCAGCAGCCGCGGGACTAGCGGGAGCCTCGGCACAGATACGCAGTATTTT. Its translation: CASSRGTSGSLGTDTQYF.

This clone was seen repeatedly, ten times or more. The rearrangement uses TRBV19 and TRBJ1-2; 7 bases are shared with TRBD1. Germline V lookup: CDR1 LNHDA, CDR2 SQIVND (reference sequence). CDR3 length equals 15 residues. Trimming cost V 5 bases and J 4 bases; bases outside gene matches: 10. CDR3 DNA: TGTGCCAGTAGTTCCCGGGACAGCCTAATCTATGGCTACACCTTC. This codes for CASSSRDSLIYGYTF.

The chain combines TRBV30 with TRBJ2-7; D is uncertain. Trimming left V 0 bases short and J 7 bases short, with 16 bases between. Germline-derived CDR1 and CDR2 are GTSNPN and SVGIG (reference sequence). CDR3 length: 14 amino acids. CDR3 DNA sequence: TGTGCCTGGAGTGTACCCGAGACCGGGTGGGAGCAGTACTTC. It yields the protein CAWSVPETGWEQYF.

For the CDR3, the DNA is TGCAGTGCTAGTCCTGCGGGCCGCACAGATACGCAGTATTTT. Its protein is CSASPAGRTDTQYF. This rearrangement joins TRBV20-1 to TRBJ2-3, with D perhaps TRBD2 (5 bases). Per the germline V gene, CDR1 is DFQATT and CDR2 is SNEGSKA (reference sequence). V was shortened by 3 bases and J by 1 base, with 11 bases between the two germline ends. This CDR3 is built from 14 residues.

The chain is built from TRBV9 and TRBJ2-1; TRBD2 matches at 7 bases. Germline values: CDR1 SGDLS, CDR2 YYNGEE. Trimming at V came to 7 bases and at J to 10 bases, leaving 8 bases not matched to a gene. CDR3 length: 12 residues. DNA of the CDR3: TGTGCCAGCGGGAGCGGGGAGTGGGAGCAGTTCTTC. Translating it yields CASGSGEWEQFF. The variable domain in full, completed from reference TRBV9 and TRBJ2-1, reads DSGVTQTPKHLITATGQRVTLRCSPRSGDLSVYWYQQSLDQGLQFLIQYYNGEERAKGNILERFSAQQFPDLHSELNLSSLELGDSALYFCASGSGEWEQFFGPGTRLTVL.

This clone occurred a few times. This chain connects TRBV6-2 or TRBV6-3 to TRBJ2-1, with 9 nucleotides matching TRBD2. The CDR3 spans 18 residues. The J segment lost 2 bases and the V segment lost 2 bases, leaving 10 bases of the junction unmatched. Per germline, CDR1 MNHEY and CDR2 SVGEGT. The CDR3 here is CASSYTKREVRTYNEQFF. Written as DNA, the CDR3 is TGTGCCAGCAGTTACACCAAGCGGGAGGTACGGACCTACAATGAGCAGTTCTTC.

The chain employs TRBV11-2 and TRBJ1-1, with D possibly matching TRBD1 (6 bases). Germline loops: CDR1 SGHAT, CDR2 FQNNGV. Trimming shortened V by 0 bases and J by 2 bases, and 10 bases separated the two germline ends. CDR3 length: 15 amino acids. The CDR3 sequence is CASSLDGGANTEAFF. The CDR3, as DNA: TGTGCCAGCAGCTTAGATGGGGGGGCCAACACTGAAGCTTTCTTT.

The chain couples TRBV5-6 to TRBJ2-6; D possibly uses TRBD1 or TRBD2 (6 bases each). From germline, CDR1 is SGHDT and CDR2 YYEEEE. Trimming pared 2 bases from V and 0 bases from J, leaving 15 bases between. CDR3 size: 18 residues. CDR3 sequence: CASSFGPGEDSGANVLTF. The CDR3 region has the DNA TGTGCCAGCAGCTTTGGTCCAGGGGAGGACTCTGGGGCCAACGTCCTGACTTTC.

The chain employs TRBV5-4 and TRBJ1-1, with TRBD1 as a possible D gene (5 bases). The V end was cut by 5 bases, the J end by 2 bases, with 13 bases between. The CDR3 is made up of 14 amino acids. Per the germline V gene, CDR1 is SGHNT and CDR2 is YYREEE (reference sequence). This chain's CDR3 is CASSKGPTNTEAFF. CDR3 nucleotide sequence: TGTGCCAGCAGTAAGGGACCGACTAACACTGAAGCTTTCTTT.

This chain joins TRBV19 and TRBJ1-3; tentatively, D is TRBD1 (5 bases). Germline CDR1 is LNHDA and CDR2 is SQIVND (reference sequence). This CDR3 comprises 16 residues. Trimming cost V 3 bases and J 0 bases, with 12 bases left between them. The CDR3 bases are TGTGCCAGTAGTATCAGGGCCCAGAGCTCTGGAAACACCATATATTTT. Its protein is CASSIRAQSSGNTIYF.

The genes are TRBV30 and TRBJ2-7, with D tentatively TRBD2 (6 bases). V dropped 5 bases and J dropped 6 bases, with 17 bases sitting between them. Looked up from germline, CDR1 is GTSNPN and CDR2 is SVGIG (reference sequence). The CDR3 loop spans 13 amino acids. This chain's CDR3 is CAWSGAGPGEQYF. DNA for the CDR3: TGTGCCTGGTCCGGGGCGGGGCCCGGCGAGCAGTACTTC.

The CDR3 spells CAISRDREFSGYTF. In DNA form, the CDR3 reads TGTGCCATCAGTAGGGACAGGGAATTTTCTGGCTACACCTTC. The gene calls are TRBV10-3 and TRBJ1-2, with TRBD1 matching 9 bases. Germline CDR1 ENHRY, CDR2 SYGVKD. The V and J ends lost 5 bases and 7 bases, in that order; junction bases with no gene match: 8. The CDR3 is 14 residues long.

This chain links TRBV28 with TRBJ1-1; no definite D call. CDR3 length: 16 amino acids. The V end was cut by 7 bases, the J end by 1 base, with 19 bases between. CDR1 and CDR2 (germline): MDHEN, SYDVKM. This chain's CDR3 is CASTPFGRAGNTEAFF. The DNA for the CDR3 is TGTGCCAGCACCCCCTTCGGCAGAGCTGGGAACACTGAAGCTTTCTTT.

Here the CDR3 DNA reads TGTGCCAGTAAGCCAGGGGGTCAGAATGAGCAGTTCTTC. Translating gives CASKPGGQNEQFF. The rearrangement links TRBV19 to TRBJ2-1; 7 bases agree with TRBD1. CDR1 is LNHDA and CDR2 is SQIVND in the germline V gene (reference sequence). With 7 bases clipped from V and 7 bases from J, the junction kept 7 bases outside the gene matches. The length of the CDR3 is 13 residues.

This CDR3 is CASSHVKGTGGRSYTF. The CDR3 DNA follows: TGTGCCAGCAGCCACGTAAAAGGGACAGGCGGGAGGAGCTACACCTTC. The rearrangement joins TRBV4-2 to TRBJ1-2, with TRBD1 matching over 8 bases. The CDR3 length is 16 residues. With V trimmed by 3 bases and J by 9 bases, 15 bases remained unmatched. The germline V gene encodes CDR1 LGHNA and CDR2 YNFKEQ.

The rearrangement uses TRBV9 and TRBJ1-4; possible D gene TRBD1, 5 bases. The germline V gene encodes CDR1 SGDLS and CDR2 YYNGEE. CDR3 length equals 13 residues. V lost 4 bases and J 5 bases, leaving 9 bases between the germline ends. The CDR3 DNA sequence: TGTGCCAGCAGCTCAACAGGCAATGAAAAACTGTTTTTT. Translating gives CASSSTGNEKLFF.

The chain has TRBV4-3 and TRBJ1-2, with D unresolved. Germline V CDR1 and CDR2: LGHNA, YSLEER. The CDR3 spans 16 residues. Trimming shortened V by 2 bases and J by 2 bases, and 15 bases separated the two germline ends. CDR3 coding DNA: TGCGCCAGCAGCCAATCTGAAACGGGAGGGAACTATGGCTACACCTTC. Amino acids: CASSQSETGGNYGYTF.

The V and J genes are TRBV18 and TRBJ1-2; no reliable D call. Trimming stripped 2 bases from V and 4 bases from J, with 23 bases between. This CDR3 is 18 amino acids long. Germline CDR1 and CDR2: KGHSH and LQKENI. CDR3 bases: TGTGCCAGCTCACCAATGATCGGGCAAGGTGCGGAGTTCTATGGCTACACCTTC. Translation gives CASSPMIGQGAEFYGYTF.

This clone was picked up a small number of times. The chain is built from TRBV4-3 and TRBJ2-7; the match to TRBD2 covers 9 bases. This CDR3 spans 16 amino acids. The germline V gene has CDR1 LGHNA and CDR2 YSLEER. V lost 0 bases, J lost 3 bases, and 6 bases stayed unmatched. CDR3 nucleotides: TGCGCCAGCAGCCAAGATTGGGCGGGAGGGGTCTACGAGCAGTACTTC. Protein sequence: CASSQDWAGGVYEQYF.

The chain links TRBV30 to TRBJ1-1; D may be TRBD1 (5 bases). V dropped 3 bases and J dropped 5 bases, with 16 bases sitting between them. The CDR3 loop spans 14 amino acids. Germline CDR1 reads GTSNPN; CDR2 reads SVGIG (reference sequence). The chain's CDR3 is CAWSEGYRGTEAFF. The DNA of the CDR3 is TGTGCCTGGAGCGAGGGGTACCGAGGGACTGAAGCTTTCTTT.